This T cell receptor (beta chain) was found in a study of T cell responses to AZD1222 COVID-19 vaccine. Points from the study as a whole: Close to half of all spike-specific TCRs reportedly target regions of the variants that are unmutated. AZD1222 recipients seropositive at baseline numbered only six or seven. Donors were chiefly white British, with a greater number of females, and clonal diversity was perhaps underestimated.

Comments on this clone: Its target is unknown.

Sequenced by immunoSEQ multiplex PCR; TCRdb stores in-frame clones only, minus some. The table has 120,000 to 150,000 clones, 91% seen once. J was trimmed by 4 bases and V by 5 bases; bases with no gene match: 6. The CDR3 has 15 amino acids. CDR1 and CDR2 (germline): SGHTA, FQGNSA. V is TRBV7-2 and J is TRBJ2-1, with 9 bases that match TRBD2. The TCR originated in an adult in good health. This sample comprised peripheral blood, obtained on day 0 of AZD1222 vaccination. The chain's CDR3 is CASSLTSGVYNEQFF. The DNA of the CDR3 is TGTGCCAGCAGCCTGACTAGCGGAGTTTACAATGAGCAGTTCTTC.